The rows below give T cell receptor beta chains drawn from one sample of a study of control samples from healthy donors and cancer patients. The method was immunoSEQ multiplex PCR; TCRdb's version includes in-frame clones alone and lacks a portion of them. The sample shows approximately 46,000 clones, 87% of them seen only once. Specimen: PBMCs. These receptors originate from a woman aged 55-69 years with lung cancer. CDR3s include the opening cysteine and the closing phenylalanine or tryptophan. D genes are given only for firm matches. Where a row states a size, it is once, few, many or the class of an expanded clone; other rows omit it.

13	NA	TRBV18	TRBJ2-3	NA	CASSPTQTDTQYF	TGTGCCAGCTCACCTACACAAACAGATACGCAGTATTTT
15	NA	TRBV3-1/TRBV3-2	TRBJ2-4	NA	CASSQDWASKNIQYF	TGTGCCAGCAGCCAAGACTGGGCGTCCAAAAACATTCAGTACTTC
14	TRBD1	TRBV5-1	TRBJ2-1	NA	CASSSPGTDNEQFF	TGCGCCAGCAGCTCTCCTGGGACAGACAATGAGCAGTTCTTC
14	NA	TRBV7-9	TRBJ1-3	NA	CASSSRDGGNTIYF	TGTGCCAGCAGCTCGCGGGACGGAGGAAACACCATATATTTT
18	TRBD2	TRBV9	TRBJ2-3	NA	CASSATTRSSGRFNTQYF	TGTGCCAGCAGCGCCACCACCCGCTCTAGCGGGAGGTTTAATACGCAGTATTTT
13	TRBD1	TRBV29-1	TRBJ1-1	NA	CSVGQGDDTEAFF	TGCAGCGTTGGACAGGGGGATGACACTGAAGCTTTCTTT
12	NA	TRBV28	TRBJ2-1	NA	CASRRLANEQFF	TGTGCCAGCAGGCGGCTAGCGAATGAGCAGTTCTTC
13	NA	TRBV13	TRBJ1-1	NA	CASSLRLGTEAFF	TGTGCCAGCAGCTTAAGGTTAGGGACTGAAGCTTTCTTT
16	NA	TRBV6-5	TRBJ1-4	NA	CASSYSNRRTNEKLFF	TGTGCCAGCAGTTACTCGAATCGCAGAACTAATGAAAAACTGTTTTTT
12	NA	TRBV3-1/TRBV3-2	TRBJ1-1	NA	CASSLGGLEAFF	TGTGCCAGCAGCCTAGGAGGCTTGGAAGCTTTCTTT
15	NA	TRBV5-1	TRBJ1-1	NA	CASSFAGTINTEAFF	TGCGCCAGCAGCTTCGCCGGGACGATTAACACTGAAGCTTTCTTT
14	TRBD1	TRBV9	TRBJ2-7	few	CASSKTGENYEQYF	TGTGCCAGCTCTAAGACAGGGGAGAACTACGAGCAGTACTTC
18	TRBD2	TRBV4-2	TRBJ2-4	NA	CASSQELAGGPFVNIQYF	TGTGCCAGCAGCCAAGAACTAGCGGGAGGGCCGTTTGTAAACATTCAGTACTTC
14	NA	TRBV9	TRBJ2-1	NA	CASSVENSYNEQFF	TGTGCCAGCAGCGTAGAGAACTCCTACAATGAGCAGTTCTTC